This TCR beta chain was captured by sequencing in a study of PD-1 blockade in classical Hodgkin lymphoma. Study conclusions and caveats: Complete responders possessed baseline diversity comparable to newly diagnosed patients. Differences between repertoires have undefined causes, possibly disease activity or prior therapy. Newly diagnosed patients were reported to start with lower TCR diversity than healthy donors.

The method was immunoSEQ multiplex PCR; TCRdb's version includes in-frame clones alone and lacks a portion of them. The data show 25,000 to 30,000 clones, with 70% seen just once and around 26% held by the top ten. CDR3 length equals 16 residues. Germline CDR1 MGHRA, CDR2 YSYEKL. Unmatched junction bases numbered 8, after V lost 0 bases and J lost 9 bases. Each patient's relapse followed autologous stem cell transplantation, and brentuximab vedotin exposure varied. As to this clone: What it recognizes is unknown.

The clonotype was recovered from a human donor with classical Hodgkin lymphoma. This sequence joins TRBV4-1 and TRBJ2-1; 10 bases are shared with TRBD2. The source material was peripheral blood mononuclear cells (PBMCs), sampled before the second cycle of nivolumab. CDR3: CASSQDLSGGGREQFF. CDR3 coding DNA: TGCGCCAGCAGCCAAGATCTGAGCGGGGGGGGACGTGAGCAGTTCTTC.